This T cell receptor (beta chain) appears in the sequencing data of a study of control samples from healthy donors and cancer patients. Only in-frame clones appear in the TCRdb table, and some are missing; sequencing was by immunoSEQ multiplex PCR. The table lists about 83,000 clones, around 91% of them singletons. CDR1 and CDR2 from the germline V gene are GTSNPN and SVGIG (reference sequence). The CDR3 has 13 amino acids. Trimming shortened V by 2 bases and J by 5 bases, and 12 bases separated the two germline ends. The chain recombines TRBV30 with TRBJ1-1; D is uncertain. The clonotype was recovered from a man aged 25-45 years in good health. Sample: blood. CDR3 loop: CAWSPGVRTEAFF. In DNA form, the CDR3 reads TGTGCCTGGAGTCCCGGGGTTCGGACTGAAGCTTTCTTT.